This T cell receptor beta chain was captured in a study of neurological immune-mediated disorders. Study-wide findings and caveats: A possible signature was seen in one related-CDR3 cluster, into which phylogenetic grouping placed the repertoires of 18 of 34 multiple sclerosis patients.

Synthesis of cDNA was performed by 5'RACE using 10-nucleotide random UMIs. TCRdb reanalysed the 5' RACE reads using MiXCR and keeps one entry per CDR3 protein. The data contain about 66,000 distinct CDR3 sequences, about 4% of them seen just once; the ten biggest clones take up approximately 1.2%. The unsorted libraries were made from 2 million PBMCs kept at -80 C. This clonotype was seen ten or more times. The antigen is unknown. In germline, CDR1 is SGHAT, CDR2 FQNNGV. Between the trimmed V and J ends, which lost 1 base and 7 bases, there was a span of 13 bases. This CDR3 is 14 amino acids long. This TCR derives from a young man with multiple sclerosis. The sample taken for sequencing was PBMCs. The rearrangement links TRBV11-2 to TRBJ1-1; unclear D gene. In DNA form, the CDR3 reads TGTGCCAGCAGCTTAGGAGGGCAGCCCGATGAAGCTTTCTTT. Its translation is CASSLGGQPDEAFF.